This T cell receptor (beta chain) was observed in a study of blood T cell repertoires in COVID-19. At the level of the study: Acute and convalescent COVID-19 specimens originated in the United States, Italy and Spain. PBMCs, B-cell-depleted T cells, or T cells provided the cDNA or gDNA that made up the material.

Germline lookup yields CDR1 SGDLS and CDR2 YYNGEE. There are 17 residues in the CDR3. With 2 bases clipped from V and 3 bases from J, the junction kept 10 bases outside the gene matches. Authors' analysis steps: How many nucleated cells were present was estimated from reference gene primer amplification. Here immunoSEQ multiplex PCR was the method, and the copy in TCRdb shows in-frame clones only, minus some. V and J calls and clone size are those listed in that table; D and trimming were worked out from the DNA. Found here are tens of thousands of clones, 70% to 90% of them singletons; the top ten hold roughly 1.6%.

The sequencing sample was made of peripheral blood. The chain has TRBV9 and TRBJ1-2; 10 positions agree with TRBD1. This clonotype was sampled from a man aged 60-69 years with acute or convalescent COVID-19. DNA of the CDR3: TGTGCCAGCAGCGTTGACAGGGGGCGCTTCCAGGACTATGGCTACACCTTC. Amino acid sequence: CASSVDRGRFQDYGYTF.